The 13 T cell receptor beta chains below all came from one sample that was sequenced in a study of control samples from healthy donors and cancer patients (dated by TCRdb to the early 2020s). The protocol used for the library was the immunoSEQ multiplex PCR assay. As stored in TCRdb, this immuneACCESS dataset retains in-frame rearrangements with V and J assigned. A fraction of the clones does not appear; measured against another copy, unresolved V genes explain less than half of the discrepancy, and the remainder lacks a known reason. The table for this sample lists about 44,000 clones; approximately 87% of them were counted only once. Roughly a tenth of the sample rests with the top ten. Source material: PBMCs. These receptors all stem from a woman in her fifties or sixties with lung cancer.

The V gene is TRBV19, the J gene TRBJ2-1; 15 nucleotides align to TRBD2. CDR1 is LNHDA, CDR2 SQIVND, per germline (reference sequence). The CDR3 covers 16 residues. Germline trimming cut 7 bases from V and 1 base from J; bases unmatched to any gene: 2. The CDR3 protein is CASTGLAGGSYNEQFF. CDR3 bases: TGTGCCAGTACCGGACTAGCGGGAGGGTCCTACAATGAGCAGTTCTTC.

V usage is TRBV10-3 and J usage is TRBJ1-2, with D uncertain. The CDR3 sequence is 12 residues long. Germline loops: CDR1 ENHRY, CDR2 SYGVKD. V lost 3 bases to trimming and J lost 8 bases, with 10 bases between them. The CDR3 sequence: CAISDDALGYTF. As DNA, the CDR3 is TGTGCCATCAGTGACGATGCTCTGGGCTACACCTTC.

This chain joins TRBV7-2 and TRBJ2-7; D gene uncertain. The V and J ends lost 1 base and 5 bases respectively, with 12 bases between them. CDR3 length equals 14 residues. CDR1 is SGHTA and CDR2 is FQGNSA in the germline V gene. CDR3 nucleotide sequence: TGTGCCAGCAGCTTAGACAGCTCGAAGGACGAGCAGTACTTC. Protein product: CASSLDSSKDEQYF. The full variable domain, completed using reference TRBV7-2 and TRBJ2-7, is GAGVSQSPSNKVTEKGKDVELRCDPISGHTALYWYRQSLGQGLEFLIYFQGNSAPDKSGLPSDRFSAERTGGSVSTLTIQRTQQEDSAVYLCASSLDSSKDEQYFGPGTRLTVT.

This chain joins TRBV18 and TRBJ2-1, with 7 bases identical to TRBD2. Germline CDR1 KGHSH, CDR2 LQKENI. This CDR3 contains 14 residues. Unmatched junction bases numbered 3, after V lost 1 base and J lost 6 bases. CDR3 amino acids: CASSPLTSINEQFF. CDR3 sequence (DNA): TGTGCCAGCTCACCACTGACTAGCATCAATGAGCAGTTCTTC.

CDR3: CASSLSPDTQYF. The CDR3 region has the DNA TGTGCCAGCAGTTTATCCCCAGATACGCAGTATTTT. The chain employs TRBV28 and TRBJ2-3; the D is unclear. V was pared by 1 base and J by 4 bases, with 3 bases between. CDR3 length: 12 residues. Germline V CDR1 and CDR2: MDHEN, SYDVKM.

This rearrangement joins TRBV9 to TRBJ1-1; maybe TRBD1 (5 bases). The CDR3 runs to 16 residues. Germline values: CDR1 SGDLS, CDR2 YYNGEE. With 4 bases removed from V and 3 bases from J, the gap between germline ends came to 19 bases. The CDR3 protein is CASSPEGQGFDTEAFF. The CDR3 DNA follows: TGTGCCAGCAGCCCAGAAGGGCAGGGTTTCGACACTGAAGCTTTCTTT.

The chain combines TRBV12-3 or TRBV12-4 with TRBJ1-1, with D uncertain. This CDR3 contains 11 residues. V was pared by 3 bases and J by 5 bases, with 4 bases between. The CDR3 bases are TGTGCCAGCAGTTTCGGAACTGAAGCTTTCTTT. It translates to CASSFGTEAFF.

This rearrangement joins TRBV20-1 to TRBJ1-1; 8 bases align to TRBD1. V shed 5 bases and J 7 bases; nucleotides not matched to a gene: 3. Per germline, CDR1 DFQATT and CDR2 SNEGSKA (reference sequence). The CDR3 runs 11 residues. As DNA, the CDR3 is TGCAGTGCTCAAGGGACAGGTGAAGCTTTCTTT. Its translation is CSAQGTGEAFF.

This chain links TRBV12-3 or TRBV12-4 with TRBJ1-1; the D is unclear. The CDR3 loop spans 11 amino acids. Trimming stripped 2 bases from V and 8 bases from J, with 6 bases between. The CDR3 sequence: CASSLRNEAFF. The CDR3 nucleotides are TGTGCCAGCAGTTTACGAAACGAAGCTTTCTTT.

The rearrangement uses TRBV5-4 and TRBJ1-4; D is perhaps TRBD1 (6 bases). V lost 4 bases and J lost 0, with 10 bases in between. This CDR3 spans 15 amino acids. CDR1 and CDR2 (germline): SGHNT, YYREEE (reference sequence). CDR3 in amino acids: CASSAAGATNEKLFF. CDR3 coding DNA: TGTGCCAGCAGCGCCGCAGGGGCAACTAATGAAAAACTGTTTTTT.

This clone appeared a few times. The CDR3 bases are TGTGCCAGCAGCGAGGGGACCGGGACCACCTACGGCTACACCTTC. Amino acid sequence: CASSEGTGTTYGYTF. This rearrangement joins TRBV9 to TRBJ1-2, with a tentative D call TRBD1 (5 bases). The V end lost 3 bases, the J end lost 8 bases, and 20 bases lay between the germline ends. CDR1 SGDLS and CDR2 YYNGEE come from the germline V gene. The CDR3 spans 15 residues. The variable domain in full, with the rest retrieved from reference TRBV9 and TRBJ1-2, is DSGVTQTPKHLITATGQRVTLRCSPRSGDLSVYWYQQSLDQGLQFLIQYYNGEERAKGNILERFSAQQFPDLHSELNLSSLELGDSALYFCASSEGTGTTYGYTFGSGTRLTVV.

The V call is TRBV3-1 (or the pseudogene TRBV3-2), the J call TRBJ2-7; D is undetermined. The CDR3 contains 13 residues. V lost 1 base and J lost 2, with 6 bases in between. CDR1 is LGHDT, CDR2 YNNKEL, per germline (reference sequence). The CDR3 here is CASSQGPAYEQYF. The CDR3, as DNA: TGTGCCAGCAGCCAAGGGCCAGCCTACGAGCAGTACTTC.

On this clone: This same CDR3 is encoded by further DNA sequences in the sample. CDR3 amino acids: CASSEAGTGAGNTIYF. The CDR3 bases are TGTGCCAGCAGTGAAGCGGGGACAGGGGCTGGAAACACCATATATTTT. The chain recombines TRBV6-1 with TRBJ1-3, with 10 bases matching TRBD1. Trimming cost V 0 bases and J 2 bases; bases outside gene matches: 1. The CDR3 has 16 residues. The germline V gene has CDR1 MNHNS and CDR2 SASEGT.